The clone carrying this T cell receptor beta chain was seen only a few times. Its antigen is undetermined. The sample comes from a study of cytomegalovirus exposure and HLA in healthy donors. The donors were members of the validation cohort comprising approximately 110 subjects, separate from the roughly 700-subject first cohort. Assay: immunoSEQ multiplex PCR; the TCRdb copy retains only in-frame clones and omits some. The sample carries about 110,000 clones, about nine tenths recorded once. Findings and limits, study-wide: Reportedly, diagnosis of cytomegalovirus status by the classifier showed high specificity and sensitivity. CMV antigen specificity was confirmed in vitro for a few CMV-associated chains. The study labeled 150 to 200 TCR beta chains cytomegalovirus-associated.

This CDR3 is built from 16 residues. Trimming shortened V by 5 bases and J by 5 bases, and 18 bases separated the two germline ends. Germline V gene data show CDR1 as SEHNR and CDR2 as FQNEAQ (reference sequence). The gene calls are TRBV7-9 and TRBJ2-2, with a tentative D call TRBD1 (6 bases). This clonotype was sampled from a woman younger than 30 in good health and CMV-seronegative. Sequenced: PBMCs. In DNA form, the CDR3 reads TGTGCCAGCAGCCGAGCGTCCAGGGGTGGTACCGGGGAGCTGTTTTTT. This codes for CASSRASRGGTGELFF. The whole variable domain, remainder taken from reference TRBV7-9 and TRBJ2-2, is DTGVSQNPRHKITKRGQNVTFRCDPISEHNRLYWYRQTLGQGPEFLTYFQNEAQLEKSRLLSDRFSAERPKGSFSTLEIQRTEQGDSAMYLCASSRASRGGTGELFFGEGSRLTVL.